A selection of T cell receptor beta chains follows, all from one sample in a study of cytomegalovirus exposure and HLA in healthy donors. Profiled with immunoSEQ multiplex PCR; TCRdb holds only in-frame clones, not every one. The repertoire has 150,000 to 200,000 clones, just over 75% of them found once; the top ten carry approximately 2.1%. The source material was PBMCs. The receptor set was obtained from a man aged 30 to 45 in good health and CMV-seronegative. Each CDR3 is given with its conserved first and last residue.

v_gene	j_gene	CDR3aa
TRBV6-1	TRBJ2-1	CASSAGTPWSSYNEQFF
TRBV28	TRBJ1-5	CASSFLGQGAGQPQHF
TRBV27	TRBJ1-2	CASSSTIGQLYGYTF
TRBV2	TRBJ2-3	CASSAGTGTSYTQYF
TRBV6-5	TRBJ2-7	CASSARTRRRCEQYF
TRBV9	TRBJ1-6	CASSVGQYNSPLHF
TRBV6-1	TRBJ2-1	CASSGTSGIYNEQFF
TRBV18	TRBJ1-3	CASARGGDSGNTIYF
TRBV5-1	TRBJ2-1	CASSSLAGDNYNEQFF
TRBV11-2	TRBJ2-7	CASSLDRRGYEQYF
TRBV9	TRBJ2-3	CASSSTTSGRSDTQYF
TRBV6-6	TRBJ2-1	CASSYVFSGRYNEQFF
TRBV30	TRBJ1-5	CAWSAGQGFRPQHF
TRBV2	TRBJ1-1	CASLNTQGRATEAFF
TRBV4-1	TRBJ2-1	CASSHSSGGDPFYNEQFF
TRBV28	TRBJ2-5	CASSFLGQGALGQYF
TRBV2	TRBJ2-7	CASSDLGGGLAPPSSYEQYF
TRBV6-1	TRBJ2-2	CASTSTGELFF
TRBV9	TRBJ2-5	CASSVGGRGETQYF
TRBV7-6	TRBJ2-2	CASSLEASANTGELFF
TRBV29-1	TRBJ2-1	CSLGLPGGNEQFF
TRBV6-5	TRBJ2-7	CASSYGSGTSVEQYF
TRBV5-8	TRBJ2-2	CASSWGDSYTGELFF
TRBV27	TRBJ2-3	CASRREAHNLDTQYF
TRBV7-9	TRBJ1-1	CASSPRRVGNTEAFF
TRBV5-1	TRBJ1-2	CASSHGQFGGYGYTF
TRBV2	TRBJ1-2	CASSYRTDGYTF
TRBV28	TRBJ1-2	CASRETGRGYTF
TRBV7-9	TRBJ2-3	CASILISGDTQYF
TRBV7-9	TRBJ2-1	CASSPPGGEFSYNEQFF
TRBV15	TRBJ1-3	CATSPGGSSGNTIYF
TRBV7-9	TRBJ1-1	CASSFSGEAFF
TRBV5-1	TRBJ2-7	CASSTKQGMSYEQYF
TRBV2	TRBJ1-3	CASSEPRAGSTIYF
TRBV5-1	TRBJ1-3	CASSSTPVSGNTIYF
TRBV10-3	TRBJ2-7	CAISGLQGTAYEQYF
TRBV4-2	TRBJ1-6	CASSQVRQGNNSPLHF
TRBV5-1	TRBJ1-3	CASSLEGHSGNTIYF
TRBV11-2	TRBJ2-1	CASSLRGLAGDNEQFF
TRBV2	TRBJ2-1	CASSDTGGYNEQFF
TRBV28	TRBJ2-7	CASSPHFTGTSSYEQYF
TRBV9	TRBJ2-7	CASSVVGDGHEQYF
TRBV9	TRBJ2-7	CASSASGRAPYEQYF
TRBV21-1	TRBJ2-1	CASSKALASGSNNEQFF